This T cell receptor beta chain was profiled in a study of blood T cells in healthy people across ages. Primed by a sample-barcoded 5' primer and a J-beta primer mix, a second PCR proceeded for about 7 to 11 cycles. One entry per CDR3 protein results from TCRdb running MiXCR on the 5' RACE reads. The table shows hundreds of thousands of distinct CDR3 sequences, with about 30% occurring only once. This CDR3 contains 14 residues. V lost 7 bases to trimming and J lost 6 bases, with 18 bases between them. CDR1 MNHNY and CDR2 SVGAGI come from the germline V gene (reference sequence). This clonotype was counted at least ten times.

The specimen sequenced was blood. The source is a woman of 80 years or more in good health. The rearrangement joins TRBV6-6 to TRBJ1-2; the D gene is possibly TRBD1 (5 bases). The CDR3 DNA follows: TGTGCCAGCACTTCAAAGGGGTCGCGGCATGGCTACACCTTC. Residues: CASTSKGSRHGYTF.